A selection of T cell receptor beta chains follows, all from one sample in a study of molecular identifiers for immune sequencing clone quantification. TCRdb re-derived calls from the PCR reads in MiXCR, one entry per CDR3 protein. The data contain under 11,000 distinct CDR3 sequences, roughly 20% of them singletons. Specimen: naive CD8+ T cells from blood, with Jurkat cell RNA spiked in. All receptors come from a human donor in good health. Some libraries in this study had Jurkat cell RNA spiked in. Each CDR3 is given without its conserved first and last residue.

v_call,j_call,cdr3_aa
TRBV20-1,TRBJ2-7,SATGGQASYEQY
TRBV30,TRBJ1-1,AWTASGRFGDTEAF
TRBV11-3,TRBJ2-3,ASSGGGRDTQY
TRBV27,TRBJ2-7,ASSWGQAYEQY
TRBV6-2/TRBV6-3,TRBJ2-7,ASSYSLSNSYEQY
TRBV7-9,TRBJ2-1,ASSSWDRSSYNEQF
TRBV12-3/TRBV12-4,TRBJ2-3,ASSFGGLGTQY
TRBV6-2/TRBV6-3,TRBJ1-5,ASSYGGSNQPQH
TRBV30,TRBJ2-3,AWSVVGGGTDTQY
TRBV7-6,TRBJ1-1,ANSPTLPKTKAF
TRBV28,TRBJ2-3,ASSFDTTGGADTQY
TRBV20-1,TRBJ2-7,SAETSVYEQY
TRBV29-1,TRBJ1-2,SVDIPPLRGYGYT
TRBV6-5,TRBJ2-7,VSSLGFEQY
TRBV14,TRBJ2-3,ASTHEPPATGTQN
TRBV7-2,TRBJ2-6,ASSRRDSPRRANVLT
TRBV7-2,TRBJ2-1,ASSFWTSGIYEQF
TRBV18,TRBJ1-5,ASSPAEGGESQPQH
TRBV29-1,TRBJ2-7,SVEVGTGPKQY
TRBV7-2,TRBJ2-2,ASSLRAGELF
TRBV16,TRBJ1-1,ASSQSGGAGTEAF
TRBV9,TRBJ2-1,ASTPALAGVSHEQF
TRBV19,TRBJ1-2,ASSNRQGAFGYT
TRBV4-3,TRBJ1-5,ASSQDSNQPQH
TRBV6-2/TRBV6-3,TRBJ2-7,ASSYSDRDFYEQY
TRBV19,TRBJ2-4,ASSIGRMIQY
TRBV20-1,TRBJ2-5,STRTSGGGETQY
TRBV18,TRBJ2-3,ASSPPRQGAWGPLSRTDTQY
TRBV29-1,TRBJ1-1,SASDRGTEAF
TRBV20-1,TRBJ2-2,SARDRGRRGTGELF
TRBV28,TRBJ2-7,ASRSVAGSDYEQY
TRBV30,TRBJ1-6,AWRGKTVIFLSLSSYNSPLH
TRBV5-4,TRBJ2-7,ASSAIGTRGRSYEQY
TRBV29-1,TRBJ2-1,SVEDPAGAYNEQF
TRBV13,TRBJ2-4,ASSLEARGPKNIQY
TRBV4-2,TRBJ1-5,ASSPKPQGNQPQH
TRBV10-3,TRBJ2-5,AISPGTGGAETQY
TRBV20-1,TRBJ2-3,SASVIGSSGNTDTQY
TRBV7-9,TRBJ2-3,ASSRHAGAGTDTQY
TRBV20-1,TRBJ2-4,SATHRDRDNIQY
TRBV3-1,TRBJ2-7,ASRPAAYYEQY
TRBV11-2,TRBJ2-5,ASSLGVLELRPETQY
TRBV7-9,TRBJ2-3,ASSAPRDRATDTQY
TRBV7-9,TRBJ2-3,ASSPAGMPGTQY
TRBV5-6,TRBJ2-7,TSSFVRNSYEQY
TRBV6-2/TRBV6-3,TRBJ2-5,ASSELAGRETQY
TRBV7-8,TRBJ1-1,ASSQVPELLNTEAF
TRBV27,TRBJ2-7,ASSPGTSGPYEQY
TRBV6-2/TRBV6-3,TRBJ2-3,ASSSHDGAGGPDTQY
TRBV9,TRBJ1-1,ASSQGGGKHTEAF
TRBV11-2,TRBJ2-3,ASNPGYGFDTDTQY
TRBV7-2,TRBJ2-7,ASSFRGPYAQY
TRBV27,TRBJ2-3,ASILGQGTDTQY
TRBV12-3/TRBV12-4,TRBJ2-7,ASSPMSGSLGEQY
TRBV5-6,TRBJ1-1,ASSLADLADTEAF
TRBV20-1,TRBJ2-3,SASLVGQLTDTQY
TRBV14,TRBJ2-1,ASSQASYSYNEQF
TRBV6-5,TRBJ1-5,ASSSRGDFNQPQH
TRBV5-1,TRBJ2-5,ASSLIPGEETQY
TRBV7-8,TRBJ2-5,ASSLLPPGEAFLTQY